A selection of T cell receptor beta chains follows, all from one sample in a study of Graves' ophthalmopathy and Graves' hyperthyroidism. TCRdb ran MiXCR on the multiplex PCR reads and lists one entry per CDR3 protein. This sample has about 700,000 distinct CDR3 sequences, with more than 40% found just once. Sequencing used peripheral blood. The origin of the receptors is an adult man with Graves' ophthalmopathy. The CDR3 runs from the conserved cysteine through the conserved F or W. Fields, in order: D gene, V gene, J gene, clone size, CDR3 DNA, CDR3 protein. A D gene is named only where the DNA matches it firmly. Size tells how often a clone was seen (once, few, many) or the class of an expanded clone, and some rows leave it out.

d_call: TRBD2; v_call: TRBV9; j_call: TRBJ2-5; clone_size: NA; cdr3_nt: TGTGCCAGCAGCGCTAGCGGGGGGACCGGGGAGACCCAGTACTTC; cdr3_aa: CASSASGGTGETQYF
d_call: NA; v_call: TRBV6-1; j_call: TRBJ2-1; clone_size: NA; cdr3_nt: TGTGCCAGCAGCCCTGACAGGCGGACCTACAATGAGCAGTTCTTC; cdr3_aa: CASSPDRRTYNEQFF
d_call: NA; v_call: TRBV20-1; j_call: TRBJ1-1; clone_size: many; cdr3_nt: TGCAGTGCAGCTCAGGGTAAAGCTTTCTTT; cdr3_aa: CSAAQGKAFF
d_call: NA; v_call: TRBV3-1; j_call: TRBJ1-2; clone_size: NA; cdr3_nt: TGTGCCAGCAGCCAAGGGAGGGGGGGCTACACCTTC; cdr3_aa: CASSQGRGGYTF
d_call: TRBD1; v_call: TRBV4-3; j_call: TRBJ2-7; clone_size: NA; cdr3_nt: TGCGCCAGCAGCCAGGACAGGTATCCTGACGAGCAGTACTTC; cdr3_aa: CASSQDRYPDEQYF
d_call: TRBD2; v_call: TRBV19; j_call: TRBJ2-2; clone_size: NA; cdr3_nt: TGTGCCAGTACCTCCCGGGGGGGTGGCACCGGGGAGCTGTTTTTT; cdr3_aa: CASTSRGGGTGELFF
d_call: TRBD1; v_call: TRBV7-9; j_call: TRBJ2-7; clone_size: many; cdr3_nt: TGTGCCAGCAGTGACAGCGGGACAGGGTTCCAGGACGAGCAGTACTTC; cdr3_aa: CASSDSGTGFQDEQYF
d_call: TRBD2; v_call: TRBV30; j_call: TRBJ2-7; clone_size: NA; cdr3_nt: TGTGCCTGGCGGGAGGACTACGAGCAGTACTTC; cdr3_aa: CAWREDYEQYF
d_call: TRBD2; v_call: TRBV7-2; j_call: TRBJ2-6; clone_size: many; cdr3_nt: TGTGCCAGCAGCTTAGTGATTAGCGGGATTTTTGGGGCCAACGTCCTGACTTTC; cdr3_aa: CASSLVISGIFGANVLTF
d_call: NA; v_call: TRBV7-2; j_call: TRBJ1-2; clone_size: NA; cdr3_nt: TGTGCCAGCAGCGCCAAATCTACTGGCTACACCTTC; cdr3_aa: CASSAKSTGYTF
d_call: NA; v_call: TRBV6-2/TRBV6-3; j_call: TRBJ1-1; clone_size: few; cdr3_nt: TGTGCCAGCAGTTACTCCAGGGTCCCCACTGAAGCTTTCTTT; cdr3_aa: CASSYSRVPTEAFF
d_call: NA; v_call: TRBV9; j_call: TRBJ2-7; clone_size: many; cdr3_nt: TGTGCCAGCAGCGTAGGAGGAGGCGGCGGCTACGAGCAGTACTTC; cdr3_aa: CASSVGGGGGYEQYF
d_call: TRBD1; v_call: TRBV7-2; j_call: TRBJ1-6; clone_size: many; cdr3_nt: TGTGCCAGCAGCCCACAGGGGAATTCACCCCTCCACTTT; cdr3_aa: CASSPQGNSPLHF
d_call: NA; v_call: TRBV2; j_call: TRBJ1-2; clone_size: NA; cdr3_nt: TGTGCCAGCAGCAACACCGGGACTGGGAACGTCTACACCTTC; cdr3_aa: CASSNTGTGNVYTF
d_call: TRBD1; v_call: TRBV10-3; j_call: TRBJ2-5; clone_size: NA; cdr3_nt: TGTGCCATCAGTGAGCAGGGGGACCAGTACTTC; cdr3_aa: CAISEQGDQYF
d_call: NA; v_call: TRBV2; j_call: TRBJ1-6; clone_size: many; cdr3_nt: TGTGCCAGCGGTCCTGAAAACTCAGCTTCACCCCTCCACTTT; cdr3_aa: CASGPENSASPLHF
d_call: NA; v_call: TRBV7-8; j_call: TRBJ2-1; clone_size: NA; cdr3_nt: TGTGCCAGCAGCTTGGGCCGACACGGGCAGTTCTTC; cdr3_aa: CASSLGRHGQFF
d_call: NA; v_call: TRBV7-2; j_call: TRBJ2-5; clone_size: NA; cdr3_nt: TGTGCCAGCAGCTTATTCGGGGTCCCAAAGACCCAGTACTTC; cdr3_aa: CASSLFGVPKTQYF
d_call: NA; v_call: TRBV6-1; j_call: TRBJ1-6; clone_size: NA; cdr3_nt: TGTGCCAGCAGTGAAAATGGGGTTTTGAATTCACCCCTCCACTTT; cdr3_aa: CASSENGVLNSPLHF
d_call: NA; v_call: TRBV5-1; j_call: TRBJ2-2; clone_size: NA; cdr3_nt: TGCGCCAGCAGCTTCGGCGGGGAGCCGTTTTTT; cdr3_aa: CASSFGGEPFF
d_call: TRBD1; v_call: TRBV12-5; j_call: TRBJ2-7; clone_size: NA; cdr3_nt: TGTGCTAGTGGTTTGTATGGACAGGGTACCAACGAGCAGTACTTC; cdr3_aa: CASGLYGQGTNEQYF
d_call: NA; v_call: TRBV11-1; j_call: TRBJ1-1; clone_size: once; cdr3_nt: TGTGCCGGAAACAGTATGAACACTGAAGCTTTCTTT; cdr3_aa: CAGNSMNTEAFF
d_call: TRBD1; v_call: TRBV15; j_call: TRBJ2-2; clone_size: many; cdr3_nt: TGTGCCACCAGGGCCGGGACAGGGAGGGAGTTGGAGCTGTTTTTT; cdr3_aa: CATRAGTGRELELFF
d_call: TRBD1; v_call: TRBV5-1; j_call: TRBJ1-6; clone_size: once; cdr3_nt: TGCGCCAGCAGCTCCTCGGGACAGGGCCATTCACCCCTCCACTTT; cdr3_aa: CASSSSGQGHSPLHF
d_call: NA; v_call: TRBV4-3; j_call: TRBJ1-2; clone_size: NA; cdr3_nt: TGCGCCAGCAGCCTCATAATTACGGGAGTCTATGGCTACACCTTC; cdr3_aa: CASSLIITGVYGYTF
d_call: NA; v_call: TRBV2; j_call: TRBJ1-1; clone_size: many; cdr3_nt: TGTGCCAGTATGGAGGGAGCGGAAGCTTTCTTT; cdr3_aa: CASMEGAEAFF
d_call: NA; v_call: TRBV20-1; j_call: TRBJ1-1; clone_size: many; cdr3_nt: TGCAGTGCTAGAGATGGCCGGGGTATGAACACTGAAGCTTTCTTT; cdr3_aa: CSARDGRGMNTEAFF
d_call: NA; v_call: TRBV10-3; j_call: TRBJ2-7; clone_size: few; cdr3_nt: TGTGCCATCAGTGAGCGGGGGACCACCGAGCAGTACTTC; cdr3_aa: CAISERGTTEQYF
d_call: NA; v_call: TRBV2; j_call: TRBJ2-2; clone_size: many; cdr3_nt: TGTGCCAGCAGGGGCCGGACAACGAACACCGGGGAGCTGTTTTTT; cdr3_aa: CASRGRTTNTGELFF
d_call: TRBD1; v_call: TRBV7-8; j_call: TRBJ1-6; clone_size: NA; cdr3_nt: TGTGCCAGCAGCTTGGCCGGACAGGGCCGACGTAATTCACCCCTCCACTTT; cdr3_aa: CASSLAGQGRRNSPLHF
d_call: TRBD2; v_call: TRBV20-1; j_call: TRBJ2-7; clone_size: many; cdr3_nt: TGCAGTGCAGGGACCCCGGGGGGATACGAGCAGTACTTC; cdr3_aa: CSAGTPGGYEQYF
d_call: TRBD1; v_call: TRBV7-9; j_call: TRBJ2-7; clone_size: NA; cdr3_nt: TGTGCCAGCAGCTTAGAAATCGTTCGTCGTGGGGACAGCTACGAGCAGTACTTC; cdr3_aa: CASSLEIVRRGDSYEQYF
d_call: NA; v_call: TRBV19; j_call: TRBJ1-1; clone_size: many; cdr3_nt: TGTGCCACCACGAAGGGGGAGGGATATGACACTGAAGCTTTCTTT; cdr3_aa: CATTKGEGYDTEAFF
d_call: NA; v_call: TRBV11-2; j_call: TRBJ1-3; clone_size: many; cdr3_nt: TGTGCCAGCAGCTTCTCTTCTGGGATCAGCTCTGGAAACACCATATATTTT; cdr3_aa: CASSFSSGISSGNTIYF
d_call: NA; v_call: TRBV11-2; j_call: TRBJ1-3; clone_size: many; cdr3_nt: TGTGCCAGCAGCTCCATGCTAATCTCTGGAAACACCATATATTTT; cdr3_aa: CASSSMLISGNTIYF
d_call: NA; v_call: TRBV27; j_call: TRBJ1-1; clone_size: few; cdr3_nt: TGTGCCAGCGGATCCCCTTCAGGAGGCACTGAAGCTTTCTTT; cdr3_aa: CASGSPSGGTEAFF
d_call: NA; v_call: TRBV25-1; j_call: TRBJ2-7; clone_size: NA; cdr3_nt: TGTGCCAGCACCATCGTCGACAGGAGTGGGAGCTCCTACGAGCAGTACTTC; cdr3_aa: CASTIVDRSGSSYEQYF
d_call: TRBD1; v_call: TRBV13; j_call: TRBJ2-5; clone_size: many; cdr3_nt: TGTGCCAGCAGACGGACAGGGACCCAAGAGACCCAGTACTTC; cdr3_aa: CASRRTGTQETQYF
d_call: NA; v_call: TRBV20-1; j_call: TRBJ2-7; clone_size: NA; cdr3_nt: TGCACTGCTAGACTCGGATCCGAGCAGTACTTC; cdr3_aa: CTARLGSEQYF
d_call: NA; v_call: TRBV28; j_call: TRBJ1-1; clone_size: NA; cdr3_nt: TGTGCCAGCATCGACAGCGGGAACACTGAAGCTTTCTTT; cdr3_aa: CASIDSGNTEAFF
d_call: NA; v_call: TRBV5-1; j_call: TRBJ1-5; clone_size: NA; cdr3_nt: TGCGCCAGCAGCTTGGGACAGGAGGAGACCCAGCATTTT; cdr3_aa: CASSLGQEETQHF
d_call: TRBD1; v_call: TRBV10-3; j_call: TRBJ1-2; clone_size: NA; cdr3_nt: TGTGCCGACAGGGAGTATGGCTACACCTTC; cdr3_aa: CADREYGYTF
d_call: TRBD2; v_call: TRBV6-6; j_call: TRBJ2-5; clone_size: NA; cdr3_nt: TGTGCCAGCAGTTACGGGACTAGCGGGGGGGCAGGGGAGACCCAGTACTTC; cdr3_aa: CASSYGTSGGAGETQYF
d_call: NA; v_call: TRBV5-5; j_call: TRBJ1-6; clone_size: NA; cdr3_nt: TGTGCCAGCAGCCGACGACCCCCTGGAGATAATTCACCCCTCCACTTT; cdr3_aa: CASSRRPPGDNSPLHF
d_call: TRBD2; v_call: TRBV2; j_call: TRBJ2-2; clone_size: many; cdr3_nt: TGTGCCAGCAGTGAACTAGCGGGAGCTGGGGACGGGGAGCTGTTTTTT; cdr3_aa: CASSELAGAGDGELFF
d_call: NA; v_call: TRBV10-3; j_call: TRBJ2-2; clone_size: NA; cdr3_nt: TGTGCCATCGGTGGTGCCGGGGAGCTGTTTTTT; cdr3_aa: CAIGGAGELFF
d_call: NA; v_call: TRBV11-2; j_call: TRBJ1-5; clone_size: many; cdr3_nt: TGTGCCAGCAGCTTTGGCCCCGGAGGCAATCAGCCCCAGCATTTT; cdr3_aa: CASSFGPGGNQPQHF
d_call: TRBD1; v_call: TRBV4-3; j_call: TRBJ2-6; clone_size: NA; cdr3_nt: TGCGCCAGCAGCCAAGACCCGGGACAGGGAATCCCTACGGGGGCCAACGTCCTGACTTTC; cdr3_aa: CASSQDPGQGIPTGANVLTF
d_call: TRBD1; v_call: TRBV7-2; j_call: TRBJ2-2; clone_size: NA; cdr3_nt: TGTGCCAGCAGCTTACCAGGGACAGGAGCCACCGGGGAGCTGTTTTTT; cdr3_aa: CASSLPGTGATGELFF
d_call: NA; v_call: TRBV7-9; j_call: TRBJ1-1; clone_size: many; cdr3_nt: TGTGCCAGCAGCCAGGGGACCGTGAACACTGAAGCTTTCTTT; cdr3_aa: CASSQGTVNTEAFF
d_call: NA; v_call: TRBV6-5; j_call: TRBJ1-1; clone_size: NA; cdr3_nt: TGTGCCAGCAGTAACCGACAGAGAATGAACACTGAAGCTTTCTTT; cdr3_aa: CASSNRQRMNTEAFF
d_call: NA; v_call: TRBV2; j_call: TRBJ2-2; clone_size: NA; cdr3_nt: TGTGCCAGCTTACTCGACACCGGGGAGCTGTTTTTT; cdr3_aa: CASLLDTGELFF
d_call: NA; v_call: TRBV5-8; j_call: TRBJ1-4; clone_size: many; cdr3_nt: TGTGCCAGCAGCGTCGAACGGCGAGGGGAAAAACTGTTTTTT; cdr3_aa: CASSVERRGEKLFF